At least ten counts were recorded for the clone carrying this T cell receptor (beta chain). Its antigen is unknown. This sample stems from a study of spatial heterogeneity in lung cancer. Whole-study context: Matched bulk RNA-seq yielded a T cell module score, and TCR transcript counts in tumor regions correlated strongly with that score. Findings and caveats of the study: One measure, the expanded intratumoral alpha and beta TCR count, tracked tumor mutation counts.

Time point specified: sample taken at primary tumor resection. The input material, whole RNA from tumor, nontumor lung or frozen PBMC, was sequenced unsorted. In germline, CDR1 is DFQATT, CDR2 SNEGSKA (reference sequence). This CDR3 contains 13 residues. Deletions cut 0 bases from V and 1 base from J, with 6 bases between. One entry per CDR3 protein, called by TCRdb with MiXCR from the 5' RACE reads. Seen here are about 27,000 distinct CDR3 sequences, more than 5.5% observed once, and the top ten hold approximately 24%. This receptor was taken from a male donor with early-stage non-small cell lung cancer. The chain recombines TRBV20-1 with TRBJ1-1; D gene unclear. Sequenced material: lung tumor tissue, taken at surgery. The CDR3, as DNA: TGCAGTGCTAGAGATCGTGAGAACACTGAAGCTTTCTTT. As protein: CSARDRENTEAFF.